This T cell receptor (beta chain) was identified during a study of shared T cell receptors in the human thymus. The CDR3 has 15 amino acids. Looked up from germline, CDR1 is MNHEY and CDR2 is SVGAGI. V gave up 3 bases and J gave up 5 bases; unmatched junction bases: 10. This table comes from immunoSEQ multiplex PCR, and its TCRdb copy is limited to in-frame clones, with some not included. The sample has a few hundred thousand clones, over 90% seen once. The sample comprised thymocytes. V usage is TRBV6-5 and J usage is TRBJ2-7, with 7 nucleotides matching TRBD1. The sequence derives from a human donor. CDR3 in amino acids: CASSYTGDPPHEQYF. DNA of the CDR3: TGTGCCAGCAGTTATACAGGGGATCCCCCGCACGAGCAGTACTTC.